This TCR beta chain is drawn from a study of control samples from healthy donors and cancer patients. Germline V CDR1 and CDR2: MGHRA, YSYEKL. The ends lost 1 base at V and 1 base at J; junction bases unmatched: 4. There are 18 residues in the CDR3. Assay: immunoSEQ multiplex PCR; the TCRdb copy retains only in-frame clones and omits some. The data contain under 450,000 clones, about 93% of them singletons. In this sample, this clone turned up once. This sequence was found in a man between 40 and 49 years old with head and neck cancer. Input material: PBMCs. The rearrangement joins TRBV4-1 to TRBJ2-3; 14 bases are a match to TRBD2. The CDR3 DNA sequence: TGCGCCAGCAGCCAAGGGACTAGCGGGGGGTCTCGCACAGATACGCAGTATTTT. This codes for CASSQGTSGGSRTDTQYF.